This TCR beta chain was retrieved from a study of blood T cell repertoires in COVID-19. About the study: Acute and convalescent COVID-19 samples came from the United States, Italy and Spain. The cDNA or gDNA used as material had been derived from T cells, B-cell-depleted T cells, or PBMCs.

The CDR3 contains 12 residues. Germline-derived CDR1 and CDR2 are MNHEY and SVGEGT. The ends were cut back, 2 bases at V and 1 base at J, with 3 bases in the middle. Authors' methods: Researchers report that nucleated cell counts were estimated from reference gene primer amplification. Clones were read by immunoSEQ multiplex PCR, and TCRdb kept only the in-frame ones, dropping some. For V, J and clone size, that table is used; D and trimming come from the DNA. Among 40,000 to 45,000 clones listed, about 89% were seen once. The clonotype comes from a man between 50 and 59 years old with active COVID-19. Specimen: peripheral blood. This chain joins TRBV6-2 or TRBV6-3 and TRBJ2-7; D not resolved. The CDR3 protein is CASSYESYEQYF. The CDR3, as DNA: TGTGCCAGCAGTTACGAGTCCTACGAGCAGTACTTC.